A selection of T cell receptor beta chains follows, all from one sample in a study of tumor-infiltrating lymphocytes in primary liver carcinoma. MiXCR, applied by TCRdb to the multiplex PCR reads, yields one record per CDR3 protein. The table lists 84,000 or so distinct CDR3 sequences, over 60% of them singletons. The sequenced sample consisted of liver tumor tissue from sampling region 1. These receptors were obtained from a man aged 40-49 years with primary liver carcinoma and hepatitis B virus infection. Both conserved end residues are part of each CDR3. Clone size is stated in some rows and not others, as once, few, many or a class when expanded.

TRBV30	TRBJ1-1	NA	CVWSVRSGTEAFF
TRBV2	TRBJ1-2	NA	CARSEPREGAYGYTF
TRBV12-3/TRBV12-4	TRBJ2-7	NA	CARTRREYYEQYF
TRBV12-3/TRBV12-4	TRBJ2-7	NA	CARRSTGYEQHF
TRBV10-3	TRBJ1-1	NA	CDSKGGPLNTGAFF
TRBV6-2/TRBV6-3	TRBJ1-1	NA	CASSSPPLQGDNAEAFF
TRBV7-8	TRBJ2-7	many	CASRAGAPGDEQYF
TRBV3-1	TRBJ2-7	few	CASSQGVVEQYF
TRBV4-1	TRBJ2-3	few	CVSSQGQTTDTQYF
TRBV10-3	TRBJ1-1	NA	CTTQTGAGTEAFF
TRBV10-3	TRBJ2-3	NA	CAITGGGGPDTRYF
TRBV4-1	TRBJ2-6	NA	CASSQDGYSGAKVLSF
TRBV29-1	TRBJ2-3	NA	CNVVGGRDTQYF
TRBV6-5	TRBJ2-5	NA	CTSSQTGSWETQYF
TRBV5-5	TRBJ2-3	NA	CASKPAPLAISTGTQYF